One sample yielded the 2 T cell receptor beta chains listed below, sequenced in a study of T cells after yellow fever vaccination. TCRdb independently ran MiXCR on the 5' RACE reads; one entry per CDR3 protein. The table includes 300,000 or so distinct CDR3 sequences, 13% detected once. Sequenced here: CD4+ T cells sorted from PBMCs, sampled 45 days after the yellow fever booster vaccination. The receptors originated from a man younger than 45 who received the YFV17D yellow fever vaccine.

Ten or more counts support this clonotype. The chain employs TRBV28 and TRBJ2-7; no clear D. The CDR3 length is 13 residues. V was clipped by 10 bases and J by 5 bases, with 18 bases between them. From germline, CDR1 is MDHEN and CDR2 SYDVKM. CDR3: CANWSGIRNEQYF. In DNA, the CDR3 is TGTGCCAACTGGAGTGGAATAAGAAACGAGCAGTACTTC.

The chain has TRBV19 and TRBJ2-7, with no clear D. CDR3 length equals 13 residues. The germline CDR1 and CDR2 sequences are LNHDA and SQIVND (reference sequence). V lost 2 bases to trimming and J lost 0 bases, with 5 bases between them. For the CDR3, the DNA is TGTGCCAGTAGTATACGACACTCCTACGAGCAGTACTTC. Its protein is CASSIRHSYEQYF.